Below are 10 T cell receptor beta chains sequenced from a single sample in a study of shared clonotypes between healthy human individuals. Using immunoSEQ multiplex PCR, the repertoire was profiled, and TCRdb retains in-frame clones only, with some absent. In the table there are 2 million to 3 million clones, 90% to 95% of which are singletons. Sequencing used naive CD4+ T cells sorted from blood. Subset denoted: CD45RA+ positively selected. The receptor set was obtained from a man between 18 and 29 years old in good health.

The V and J genes are TRBV2 and TRBJ1-4; 10 bases map to TRBD1. J gave up 6 bases and V 6 bases, and 7 bases lay outside the gene matches. The CDR3 length is 15 residues. CDR1 is SNHLY, CDR2 FYNNEI, per germline. The CDR3 coding sequence is TGTGCCAGCAGAGTTATGACAGGGGGCTATGAAAAACTGTTTTTT. Translated: CASRVMTGGYEKLFF.

The CDR3 here is CASSLGLAGIYNEQFF. CDR3 bases: TGTGCCAGCAGCTTGGGACTAGCGGGGATCTACAATGAGCAGTTCTTC. V usage is TRBV5-4 and J usage is TRBJ2-1, with TRBD2 matching over 11 bases. Germline CDR1 is SGHNT and CDR2 is YYREEE (reference sequence). With V trimmed by 0 bases and J by 3 bases, 2 bases remained unmatched. The CDR3 covers 16 residues. Supplemented by reference TRBV5-4 and TRBJ2-1, the full variable domain reads ETGVTQSPTHLIKTRGQQVTLRCSSQSGHNTVSWYQQALGQGPQFIFQYYREEENGRGNFPPRFSGLQFPNYSSELNVNALELDDSALYLCASSLGLAGIYNEQFFGPGTRLTVL.

In regard to this clone: The junction does not match germline at one end; this may be a read error. This chain uses TRBV7-7 with TRBJ1-2; no reliable D call. The germline CDR1 and CDR2 sequences are SSHAT and FNYEAQ (reference sequence). The CDR3 covers 13 residues. The CDR3 DNA is TGTGCTAGCAGCTTAGAACATAACTATGGCTACACCTTC. Translating it yields CASSLEHNYGYTF.

The CDR3 DNA follows: TGTGCCTGGAGTATCGGGGCTACCTACGAGCAGTACTTC. Its translation is CAWSIGATYEQYF. The J gene is TRBJ2-7, the V gene TRBV30; D might be TRBD1 or TRBD2, each matching 5 bases. V was cut by 2 bases and J by 2 bases, with 10 bases left in between. Germline V gene sequence: CDR1 GTSNPN, CDR2 SVGIG (reference sequence). The CDR3 is 13 amino acids.

The chain joins TRBV28 to TRBJ1-1; D not resolved. The CDR3 length is 12 residues. Trimming stripped 7 bases from V and 2 bases from J, with 8 bases between. Germline-derived CDR1 and CDR2 are MDHEN and SYDVKM. CDR3 coding DNA: TGTGCCAGCACCTTACTAAACACTGAAGCTTTCTTT. It yields the protein CASTLLNTEAFF.

This clone has just one count. The chain carries TRBV13 and TRBJ2-3; D is unclear. V was clipped by 6 bases and J by 1 base, with 8 bases between them. Germline V gene data show CDR1 as PRHDT and CDR2 as FYEKMQ (reference sequence). The CDR3 is 13 amino acids. Written as DNA, the CDR3 is TGTGCCAGCAGGCTACCGGGCACAGATACGCAGTATTTT. Its translation: CASRLPGTDTQYF.

Written as DNA, the CDR3 is TGTGCCAGCAGCCACCGGTACTGGACCGGGACAGGGGGCCGGGACACCTTC. This gives the protein CASSHRYWTGTGGRDTF. The chain has TRBV5-6 and TRBJ1-2; 12 nucleotides match TRBD1. Germline values: CDR1 SGHDT, CDR2 YYEEEE. The CDR3 is 17 residues long. V lost 4 bases, J lost 12 bases, and 19 bases stayed unmatched. Full variable domain (rest looked up from reference TRBV5-6 and TRBJ1-2): DAGVTQSPTHLIKTRGQQVTLRCSPKSGHDTVSWYQQALGQGPQFIFQYYEEEERQRGNFPDRFSGHQFPNYSSELNVNALLLGDSALYLCASSHRYWTGTGGRDTFGSGTRLTVV.

The chain joins TRBV2 to TRBJ2-3; TRBD2 aligns across 8 bases. V lost 6 bases and J lost 3; bases outside the gene matches: 8. The CDR3 sequence is 15 residues long. Per the germline V gene, CDR1 is SNHLY and CDR2 is FYNNEI. CDR3 nucleotides: TGTGCCAGCAGCCTCAACGGGGGGGGAACAGATACGCAGTATTTT. This gives the protein CASSLNGGGTDTQYF.

The chain links TRBV7-6 to TRBJ2-7; either TRBD1 or TRBD2 may supply D (7 bases each). V lost 8 bases, J lost 2 bases, and 13 bases lay in between. In germline, CDR1 is SGHVS, CDR2 FNYEAQ. The CDR3 is 13 amino acids. The CDR3 DNA reads as TGTGCCAGCGCAGGGGGGACTACCTACGAGCAGTACTTC. It translates to CASAGGTTYEQYF.

In DNA, the CDR3 is TGTGCCAGCAGTCAACTCGGTACAGATACGCAGTATTTT. Protein: CASSQLGTDTQYF. V is TRBV6-1 and J is TRBJ2-3; D is unclear. CDR1 and CDR2 (germline): MNHNS, SASEGT. This CDR3 has 13 amino acids. Between the trimmed V and J ends, which lost 5 bases and 3 bases, there was a span of 9 bases.